This T cell receptor beta chain is from a study of T-cell memory formation after mild COVID-19. This CDR3 is built from 16 residues. Trimming removed 8 bases from V and 0 bases from J, with 18 bases in between. Germline V lookup: CDR1 SEHNR, CDR2 FQNEAQ (reference sequence). Ten or more counts support this clonotype. TCRdb ran MiXCR on the 5' RACE reads and lists one entry per CDR3 protein. The data contain some 130,000 distinct CDR3 sequences, approximately 5.9% of them singletons. The specimen was PBMCs or a T cell subset sorted from them (not recorded which). The TCR comes from an adult woman who had mild COVID-19 (a few samples of this study predate the infection). Cell type and time point are not known. The rearrangement uses TRBV7-9 and TRBJ2-3, with D perhaps matching TRBD1 (5 bases). Written as DNA, the CDR3 is TGTGCCAGCTCCCCCACAGGACCCCAGAGCACAGATACGCAGTATTTT. It yields the protein CASSPTGPQSTDTQYF.